A single sample is the source of the 10 T cell receptor beta chains below, sequenced in a study of blood T cell repertoires in COVID-19 (dated by TCRdb to 2020 to 2022). The library was made by the immunoSEQ multiplex PCR assay. What TCRdb holds here is the immuneACCESS table cut down to in-frame rearrangements. Part of the clones is not present; checked against another copy, under half of the missing clones reflect an unresolved V gene, and the others are unexplained. The sample records a few hundred thousand clones, approximately 92% of which are singletons. Around 20% of the sample lies in the top ten. The sample taken for sequencing was PBMCs or T cells enriched from blood (not recorded which). Receptor source: a woman aged 25 to 39 who had recovered from COVID-19.

The rearrangement uses TRBV3-1 (or the pseudogene TRBV3-2) and TRBJ1-6; D perhaps matches TRBD1 (6 bases). Germline lookup yields CDR1 LGHDT and CDR2 YNNKEL (reference sequence). V was pared by 7 bases and J by 9 bases, with 10 bases between. The CDR3 contains 12 residues. The CDR3 spells CASTTGLSPLHF. The CDR3 DNA follows: TGTGCCAGCACGACAGGTCTTTCACCCCTCCACTTT.

As for this clone: The junction and the germline gene differ at one end; a read error may be behind it. The genes are TRBV7-8 and TRBJ1-6; 7 nucleotides align to TRBD1. The germline CDR1 and CDR2 sequences are SGHVS and FQNEAQ. This CDR3 has 12 amino acids. DNA for the CDR3: TGTGCCAGCAGCTCTCCACAGGGGCTACTCTTCTTT. Protein sequence: CASSSPQGLLFF.

The CDR3 nucleotides read TGCGCCAGCAGCCAAGATATGGTGGGGGGTTGGTACACCGGGGAGCTGTTTTTT. Translating it yields CASSQDMVGGWYTGELFF. The rearrangement uses TRBV4-1 and TRBJ2-2, with D tentatively TRBD2 (6 bases). CDR1 MGHRA and CDR2 YSYEKL come from the germline V gene. The V gene lost 0 bases and the J gene lost 3 bases, with 17 bases spanning the gap. There are 18 residues in the CDR3.

The J gene is TRBJ1-5, the V gene TRBV3-1 (or the pseudogene TRBV3-2); 10 positions agree with TRBD1. The CDR3 covers 15 residues. V lost 3 bases, J lost 6 bases, and 5 bases stayed unmatched. Per germline, CDR1 LGHDT and CDR2 YNNKEL (reference sequence). CDR3: CASSQDRGLGQPQHF. CDR3 nucleotide sequence: TGTGCCAGCAGCCAGGACAGGGGGTTGGGTCAGCCCCAGCATTTT.

This rearrangement joins TRBV7-2 to TRBJ2-3; D not resolved. Trimming stripped 1 base from V and 0 bases from J, with 11 bases between. Per the germline V gene, CDR1 is SGHTA and CDR2 is FQGNSA. This CDR3 comprises 16 residues. The CDR3 reads CASSLEFYASTDTQYF. CDR3 coding DNA: TGTGCCAGCAGCTTAGAGTTCTATGCCAGCACAGATACGCAGTATTTT.

V usage is TRBV15 and J usage is TRBJ1-5, with D hard to call. CDR1 and CDR2 (germline): LNHNV, YYDKDF (reference sequence). The CDR3 has 15 amino acids. V dropped 3 bases and J dropped 0 bases, with 9 bases sitting between them. The CDR3 here is CATSSLAYSNQPQHF. For the CDR3, the DNA is TGTGCCACCAGCAGTTTAGCTTATAGCAATCAGCCCCAGCATTTT.

The chain recombines TRBV20-1 with TRBJ1-2; D is undetermined. Germline CDR1 reads DFQATT; CDR2 reads SNEGSKA (reference sequence). The CDR3 has 9 amino acids. V lost 3 bases and J lost 7, with 3 bases in between. CDR3 nucleotide sequence: TGCAGTGCTAGGAGTGGCTACACCTTC. It encodes CSARSGYTF.

The V call is TRBV10-3, the J call TRBJ2-7; possibly TRBD2 for D (5 bases). V lost 5 bases and J 2 bases, leaving 13 bases between the germline ends. Germline V CDR1 and CDR2: ENHRY, SYGVKD. The CDR3 loop spans 14 amino acids. The CDR3 protein is CAISSTDGTYEQYF. The CDR3, as DNA: TGTGCCATCAGTTCTACAGACGGGACCTACGAGCAGTACTTC.

This clone appeared many times. The gene calls are TRBV9 and TRBJ1-2; D uncertain. Trimming stripped 6 bases from V and 5 bases from J, with 14 bases between. The CDR3 extends over 13 amino acids. Germline V gene lookup returns CDR1 SGDLS and CDR2 YYNGEE. The CDR3 nucleotides are TGTGCCAGCAAACCTGGACTGCGATATGGCTACACCTTC. Its protein is CASKPGLRYGYTF.

The chain carries TRBV7-9 and TRBJ2-7; 7 bases match TRBD1. This CDR3 region has 14 residues. CDR1 SEHNR and CDR2 FQNEAQ come from the germline V gene (reference sequence). After removal of 5 bases from V and 1 base from J, the junction contained 5 bases not matched to a gene. The CDR3 region has the DNA TGTGCCAGCAGCCCACAGGGGAAGTCCTACGAGCAGTACTTC. This codes for CASSPQGKSYEQYF. The full variable domain, completed using reference TRBV7-9 and TRBJ2-7, is DTGVSQNPRHKITKRGQNVTFRCDPISEHNRLYWYRQTLGQGPEFLTYFQNEAQLEKSRLLSDRFSAERPKGSFSTLEIQRTEQGDSAMYLCASSPQGKSYEQYFGPGTRLTVT.